This record concerns one TCR beta chain sequence. Antigen specificity is unknown. The study ran its PCR with 60 Vbeta and 13 Jbeta primers. Assay: immunoSEQ multiplex PCR; the TCRdb copy retains only in-frame clones and omits some. The sample yields over 150,000 clones, about four fifths seen once. Per germline, CDR1 SGHVS and CDR2 FNYEAQ. The V gene end was trimmed by 5 bases and the J gene end by 1 base; junction bases not matched to a gene: 7. This CDR3 comprises 16 residues. This specimen comes from a study of cytomegalovirus exposure and HLA in healthy donors. Study background: From HLA-typed donors, an early data release held tens of millions of unique TCRs. Study-wide results and limits: The productive fraction for most TCR beta V segments was about 87% or about 30% in an earlier analysis.

The chain has TRBV7-6 and TRBJ2-2; TRBD1 matches at 7 bases. The TCR originated in a man between 45 and 60 years old in good health and CMV-seropositive. Sequenced: PBMCs. CDR3 protein: CASSTRQGVNTGELFF. CDR3 bases: TGTGCCAGCAGCACGCGACAGGGTGTGAACACCGGGGAGCTGTTTTTT. The full variable domain, in which reference TRBV7-6 and TRBJ2-2 provide the parts outside the CDR3, is GAGVSQSPRYKVTKRGQDVALRCDPISGHVSLYWYRQALGQGPEFLTYFNYEAQQDKSGLPNDRFSAERPEGSISTLTIQRTEQRDSAMYRCASSTRQGVNTGELFFGEGSRLTVL.